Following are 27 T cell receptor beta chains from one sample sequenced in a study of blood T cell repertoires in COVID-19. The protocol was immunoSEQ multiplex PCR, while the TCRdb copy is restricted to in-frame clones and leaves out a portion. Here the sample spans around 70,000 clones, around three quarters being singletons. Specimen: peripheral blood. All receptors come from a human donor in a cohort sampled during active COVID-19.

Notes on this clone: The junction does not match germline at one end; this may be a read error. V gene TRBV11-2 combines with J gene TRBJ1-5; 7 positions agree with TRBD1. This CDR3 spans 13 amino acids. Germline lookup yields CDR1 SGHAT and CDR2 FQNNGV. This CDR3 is CASSLDRDQPQHF. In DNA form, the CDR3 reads TGTGCCAGCAGCCTAGACAGGGATCAGCCCCAGCATTTT.

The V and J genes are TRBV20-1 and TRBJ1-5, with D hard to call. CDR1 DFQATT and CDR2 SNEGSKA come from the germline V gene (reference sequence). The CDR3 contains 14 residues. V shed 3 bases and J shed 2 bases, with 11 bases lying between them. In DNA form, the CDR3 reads TGCAGTGCTAGTCGCGTTATCGGCAATCAGCCCCAGCATTTT. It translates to CSASRVIGNQPQHF.

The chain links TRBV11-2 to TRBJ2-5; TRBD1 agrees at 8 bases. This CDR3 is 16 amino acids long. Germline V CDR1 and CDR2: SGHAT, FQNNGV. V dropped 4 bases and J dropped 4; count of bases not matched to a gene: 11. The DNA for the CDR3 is TGTGCCAGCAGCTCCCCCCAGGGGGCTGGGAGAGAGACCCAGTACTTC. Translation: CASSSPQGAGRETQYF. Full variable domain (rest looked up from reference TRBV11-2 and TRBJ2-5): EAGVAQSPRYKIIEKRQSVAFWCNPISGHATLYWYQQILGQGPKLLIQFQNNGVVDDSQLPKDRFSAERLKGVDSTLKIQPAKLEDSAVYLCASSSPQGAGRETQYFGPGTRLLVL.

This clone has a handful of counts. This CDR3 reads CASNFPVGNQPQHF. CDR3 DNA sequence: TGTGCCAGTAATTTCCCGGTGGGCAATCAGCCCCAGCATTTT. The V call is TRBV19, the J call TRBJ1-5; D is unclear. Between the trimmed V and J ends, which lost 7 bases and 2 bases, there was a span of 12 bases. The germline gives CDR1 LNHDA, CDR2 SQIVND (reference sequence). The CDR3 totals 14 residues.

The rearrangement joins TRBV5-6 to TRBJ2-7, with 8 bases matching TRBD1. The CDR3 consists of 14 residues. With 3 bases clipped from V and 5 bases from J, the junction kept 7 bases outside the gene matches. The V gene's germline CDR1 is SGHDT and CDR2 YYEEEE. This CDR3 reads CASSSTGGGHEQYF. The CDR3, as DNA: TGTGCCAGCAGCTCTACAGGGGGTGGGCACGAGCAGTACTTC.

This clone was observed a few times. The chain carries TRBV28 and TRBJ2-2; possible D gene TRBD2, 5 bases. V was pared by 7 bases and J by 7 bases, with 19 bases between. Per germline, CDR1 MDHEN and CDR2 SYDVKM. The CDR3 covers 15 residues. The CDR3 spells CASTPSFLAGGELFF. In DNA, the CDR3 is TGTGCCAGCACGCCCTCCTTCCTTGCGGGCGGGGAGCTGTTTTTT.

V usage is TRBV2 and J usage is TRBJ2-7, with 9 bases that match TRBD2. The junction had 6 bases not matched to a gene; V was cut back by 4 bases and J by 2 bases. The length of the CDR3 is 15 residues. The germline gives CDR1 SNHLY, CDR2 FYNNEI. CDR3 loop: CASSAKAGGPYEQYF. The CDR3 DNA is TGTGCCAGCAGTGCTAAAGCGGGAGGCCCCTACGAGCAGTACTTC.

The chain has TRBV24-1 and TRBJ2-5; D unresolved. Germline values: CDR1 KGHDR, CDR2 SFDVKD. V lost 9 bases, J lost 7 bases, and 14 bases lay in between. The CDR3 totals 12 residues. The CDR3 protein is CATASTAGTQYF. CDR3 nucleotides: TGTGCCACCGCGAGCACAGCTGGGACCCAGTACTTC.

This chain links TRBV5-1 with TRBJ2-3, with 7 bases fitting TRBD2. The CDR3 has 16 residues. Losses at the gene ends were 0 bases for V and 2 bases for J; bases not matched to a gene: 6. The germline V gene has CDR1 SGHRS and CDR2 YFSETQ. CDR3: CASSLASGGVTDTQYF. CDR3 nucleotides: TGCGCCAGCAGCTTGGCTAGCGGAGGTGTCACAGATACGCAGTATTTT.

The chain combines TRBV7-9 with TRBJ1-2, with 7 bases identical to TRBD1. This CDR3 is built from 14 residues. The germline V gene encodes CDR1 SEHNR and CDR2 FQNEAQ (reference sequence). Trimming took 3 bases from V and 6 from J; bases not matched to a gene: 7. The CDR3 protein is CASSFRGGGDGYTF. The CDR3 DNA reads TGTGCCAGCAGCTTTCGAGGGGGCGGTGATGGCTACACCTTC.

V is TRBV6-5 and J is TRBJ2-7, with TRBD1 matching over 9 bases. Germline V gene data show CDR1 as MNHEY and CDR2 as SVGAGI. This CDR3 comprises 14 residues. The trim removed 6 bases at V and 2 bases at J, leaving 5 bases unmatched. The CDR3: CASSPGQGTYEQYF. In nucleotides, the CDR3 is TGTGCCAGCAGCCCGGGACAGGGCACCTACGAGCAGTACTTC.

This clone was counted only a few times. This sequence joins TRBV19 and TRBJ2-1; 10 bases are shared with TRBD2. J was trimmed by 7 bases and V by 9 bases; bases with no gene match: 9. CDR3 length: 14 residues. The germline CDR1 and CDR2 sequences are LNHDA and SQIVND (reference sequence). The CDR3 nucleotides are TGTGCCAGCAAGACTAGCGGGCGAGGGAATGAGCAGTTCTTC. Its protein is CASKTSGRGNEQFF.

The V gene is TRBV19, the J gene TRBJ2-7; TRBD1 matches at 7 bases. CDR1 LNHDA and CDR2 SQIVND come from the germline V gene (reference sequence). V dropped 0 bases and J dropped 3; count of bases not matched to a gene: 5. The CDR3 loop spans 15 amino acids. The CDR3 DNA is TGTGCCAGTAGTATAGAACCCAGGGGGAACTACGAGCAGTACTTC. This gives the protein CASSIEPRGNYEQYF.

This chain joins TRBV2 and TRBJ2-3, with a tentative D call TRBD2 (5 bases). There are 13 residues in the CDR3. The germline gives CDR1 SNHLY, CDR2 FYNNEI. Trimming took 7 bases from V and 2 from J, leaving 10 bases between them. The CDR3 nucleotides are TGTGCCAGCATGAGGACTCCCACAGATACGCAGTATTTT. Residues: CASMRTPTDTQYF.

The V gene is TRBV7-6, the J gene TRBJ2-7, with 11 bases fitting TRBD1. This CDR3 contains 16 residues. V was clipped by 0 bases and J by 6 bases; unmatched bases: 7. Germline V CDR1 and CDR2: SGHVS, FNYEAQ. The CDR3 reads CASSLAADRGLGEQYF. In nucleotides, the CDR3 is TGTGCCAGCAGCTTAGCTGCGGACAGGGGGCTCGGCGAGCAGTACTTC.

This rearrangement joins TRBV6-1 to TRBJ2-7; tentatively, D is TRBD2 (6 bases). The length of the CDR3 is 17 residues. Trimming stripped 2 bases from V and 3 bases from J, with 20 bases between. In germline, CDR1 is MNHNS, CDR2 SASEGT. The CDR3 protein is CASSELPRLVGSYEQYF. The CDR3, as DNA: TGTGCCAGCAGTGAACTCCCGCGTCTGGTCGGGAGCTACGAGCAGTACTTC.

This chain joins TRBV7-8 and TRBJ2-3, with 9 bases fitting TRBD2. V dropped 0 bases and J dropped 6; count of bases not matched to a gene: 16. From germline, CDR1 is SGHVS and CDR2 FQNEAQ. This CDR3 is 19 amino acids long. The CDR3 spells CASSLAREASGNTPDTQYF. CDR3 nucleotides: TGTGCCAGCAGCTTAGCGAGGGAGGCTAGCGGGAATACCCCGGATACGCAGTATTTT.

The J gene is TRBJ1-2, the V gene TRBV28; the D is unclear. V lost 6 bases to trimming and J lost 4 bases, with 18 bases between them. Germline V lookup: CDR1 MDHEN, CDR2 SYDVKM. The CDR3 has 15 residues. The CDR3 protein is CASSASLASGYGYTF. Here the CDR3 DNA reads TGTGCCAGCAGCGCCAGTTTGGCAAGCGGCTATGGCTACACCTTC.

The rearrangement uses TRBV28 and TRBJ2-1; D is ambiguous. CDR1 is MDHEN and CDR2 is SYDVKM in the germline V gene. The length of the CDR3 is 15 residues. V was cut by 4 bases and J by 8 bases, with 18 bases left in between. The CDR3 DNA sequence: TGTGCCAGCAGTTCATCGGGTGGATCGGCGCATGAGCAGTTCTTC. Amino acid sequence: CASSSSGGSAHEQFF.

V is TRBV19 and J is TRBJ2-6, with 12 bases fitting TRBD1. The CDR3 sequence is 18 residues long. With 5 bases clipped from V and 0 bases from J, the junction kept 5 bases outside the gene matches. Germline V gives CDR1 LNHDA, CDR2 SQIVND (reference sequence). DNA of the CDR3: TGTGCCAGTAGTCCAAGGGACAGGGGGCCCTCTGGGGCCAACGTCCTGACTTTC. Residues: CASSPRDRGPSGANVLTF.

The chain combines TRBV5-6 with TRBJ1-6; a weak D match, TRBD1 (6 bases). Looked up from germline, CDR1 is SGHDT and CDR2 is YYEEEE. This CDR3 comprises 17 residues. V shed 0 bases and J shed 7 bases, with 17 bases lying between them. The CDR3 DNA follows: TGTGCCAGCAGCTTGGGGCAGGACAGACAGTTGAATTCACCCCTCCACTTT. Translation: CASSLGQDRQLNSPLHF.

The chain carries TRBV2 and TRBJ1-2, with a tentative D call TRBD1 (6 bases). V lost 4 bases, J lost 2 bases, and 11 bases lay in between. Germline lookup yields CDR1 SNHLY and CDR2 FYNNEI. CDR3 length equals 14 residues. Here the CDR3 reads CASSAIQGNYGYTF. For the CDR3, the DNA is TGTGCCAGCAGTGCCATACAGGGAAACTATGGCTACACCTTC.

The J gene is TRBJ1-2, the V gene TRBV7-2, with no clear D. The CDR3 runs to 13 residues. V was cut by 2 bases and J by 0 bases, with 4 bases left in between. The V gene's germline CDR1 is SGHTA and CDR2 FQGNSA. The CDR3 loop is CASSLYTNYGYTF. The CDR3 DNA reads TGTGCCAGCAGCTTATACACTAACTATGGCTACACCTTC.

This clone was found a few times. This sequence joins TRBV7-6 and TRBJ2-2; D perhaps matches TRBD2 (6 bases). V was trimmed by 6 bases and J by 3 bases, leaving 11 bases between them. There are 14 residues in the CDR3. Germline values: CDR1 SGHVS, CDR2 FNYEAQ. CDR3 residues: CASSVREDTGELFF. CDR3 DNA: TGTGCCAGCAGTGTTAGGGAGGACACCGGGGAGCTGTTTTTT.

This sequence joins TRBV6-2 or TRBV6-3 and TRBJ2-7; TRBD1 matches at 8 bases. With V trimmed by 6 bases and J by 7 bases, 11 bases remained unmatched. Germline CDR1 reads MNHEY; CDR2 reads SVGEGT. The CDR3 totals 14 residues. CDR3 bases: TGTGCCAGCAGCCGACAGGGGACCGCTAAAGAGCAGTACTTC. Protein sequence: CASSRQGTAKEQYF.

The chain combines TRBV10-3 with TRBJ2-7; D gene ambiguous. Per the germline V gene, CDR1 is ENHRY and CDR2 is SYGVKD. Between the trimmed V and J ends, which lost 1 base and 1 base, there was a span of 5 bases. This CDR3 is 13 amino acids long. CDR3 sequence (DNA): TGTGCCATCAGTGAGTTGCGGTCCTACGAGCAGTACTTC. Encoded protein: CAISELRSYEQYF.

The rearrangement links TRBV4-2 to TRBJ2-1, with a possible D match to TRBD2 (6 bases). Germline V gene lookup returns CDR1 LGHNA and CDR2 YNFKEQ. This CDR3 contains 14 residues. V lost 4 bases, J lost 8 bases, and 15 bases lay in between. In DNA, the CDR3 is TGTGCCAGCAGCCCAGATACGGGACTTGATGAGCAGTTCTTC. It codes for CASSPDTGLDEQFF.